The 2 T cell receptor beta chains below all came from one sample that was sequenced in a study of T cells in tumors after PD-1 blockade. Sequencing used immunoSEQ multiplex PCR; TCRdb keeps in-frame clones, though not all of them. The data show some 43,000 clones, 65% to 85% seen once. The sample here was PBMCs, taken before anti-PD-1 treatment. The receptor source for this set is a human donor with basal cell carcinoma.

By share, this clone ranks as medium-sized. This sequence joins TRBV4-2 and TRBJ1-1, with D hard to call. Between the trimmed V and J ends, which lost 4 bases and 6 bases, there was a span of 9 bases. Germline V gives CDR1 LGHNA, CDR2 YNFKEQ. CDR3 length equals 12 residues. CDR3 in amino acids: CASSPSGPEAFF. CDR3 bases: TGTGCCAGCAGCCCTTCCGGGCCTGAAGCTTTCTTT.

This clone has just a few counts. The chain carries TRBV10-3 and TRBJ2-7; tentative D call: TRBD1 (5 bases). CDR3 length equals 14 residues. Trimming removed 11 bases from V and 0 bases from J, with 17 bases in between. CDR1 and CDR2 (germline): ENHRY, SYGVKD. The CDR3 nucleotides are TGTGCCGCGCGGAAGGGGCTGAGCTCCTACGAGCAGTACTTC. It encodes CAARKGLSSYEQYF.